This TCR beta chain was documented in a study of glioma-infiltrating T cells after dendritic cell vaccination (dated by TCRdb to 2015 to 2016). Context from the whole study: Of the roughly 15 glioblastoma patients in the cohort, all drawn from Phase I and II dendritic cell vaccination trials, 9 were newly diagnosed and 6 had recurrent disease. To make the vaccine, monocyte-derived dendritic cells were cultured for under 9 days with IL-4 and GM-CSF and then pulsed overnight with autologous tumor lysate. Survival after dendritic cell vaccination was correlated with TCR sequencing metrics, such as TIL content and the overlap between tumor and blood repertoires. Each patient was given three intradermal dendritic cell vaccine injections, spaced two weeks apart, in the arm below the axilla. Between 2003 and 2012, patients were given autologous tumor lysate-pulsed dendritic cell vaccination. In glioblastoma patients vaccinated with dendritic cells, deep sequencing of TCR beta CDR3 regions served to measure the amount of tumor-infiltrating lymphocytes and to compare repertoires between tumor and blood.

The immunoSEQ assay amplified TCRB CDR3 regions from roughly 2 micrograms of genomic DNA, or from all available DNA when less than that amount was available. Multiplex PCR used 60 forward primers for TCR V beta segments and 13 reverse primers for J beta segments. To estimate reads per starting template, synthetic control templates were spiked into each sample at limiting dilution. Sequencing produced 87 bp reads on the Illumina HiSeq System. Per the authors' processing: To remove PCR and sequencing errors, closely related sequences were merged with a nearest neighbor algorithm. TCR overlap was defined as the percentage of unique tumor TCR beta sequences that were also present in the same patient's peripheral blood. TCRdb stores this immuneACCESS table with in-frame sequences only. Part of the clones is absent; in the studies checked, under half of the shortfall reflects unresolved V genes, and no reason is known for the rest. V, J and clone size were drawn from that table, and D and trimming were deduced from the DNA. This sample is represented by about 73,000 clones; 82% of them were singletons. Jointly, the top ten make up about 2.1% of the sample.

Patients were selected on the basis of adequate residual fresh-frozen tumor tissue and more than two years of available survival data. Molecular status otherwise varied across the glioblastoma patients, but none of them carried an isocitrate dehydrogenase mutation. PBMC collection took place before vaccination, two weeks after the third vaccination, and at tumor progression if progression occurred. The Qiagen DNeasy Blood extraction Kit was used to extract genomic DNA. From cysteine to valine, the CDR3 is 15 amino acids long. Only the CDR3 portion is preserved as DNA: 45 bases, with reading frame beginning at the first base. On the study overall, not on this receptor specifically: The cohort was small and heterogeneous, and full blood and tumor sets were available for few patients, with initial-recurrent tumor pairs available for even fewer patients. No direct relationship between TCR clonality and survival was found, suggesting a diverse polyclonal response may matter. The three-group TCR overlap response model was characterized as speculative, and prospective validation of the model was stated to be required. Longer time to progression and overall survival after dendritic cell vaccination were predicted by higher estimated pretreatment TIL content.

In regard to this clone: Its antigen remains undetermined. Base qualities are not at hand, and no much larger clone is one base apart.

The chain was built from TRBV21-1 and TRBJ2-7; no DNA check was done on the table's D call, TRBD2. TRBV21-1 is marked as a pseudogene. The source of this sequence is a human donor with glioblastoma. The sample in question was blood, obtained before dendritic cell vaccination. Here the CDR3 is given as CASPPGTAALYEQYV. The DNA sequence reads TGTGCCAGCCCCCCGGGGACTGCCGCCCTCTACGAGCAGTACGTC.